Presented here are 25 T cell receptor beta chains from one specimen sequenced in a study of blood T cells in healthy people across ages. It was with a sample-barcoded 5' primer and a J-beta primer mix that a second PCR of roughly 6 to 12 cycles was run. TCRdb reprocessed the 5' RACE reads with MiXCR, giving one entry per CDR3 protein. There are 2 million or so distinct CDR3 sequences in the sample; around 50% occur only once, and around 2.1% lies in the top ten. The sequencing input was blood. Receptor source: a woman aged 40 to 49 in good health.

The rearrangement links TRBV20-1 to TRBJ1-2; D uncertain. Trimming stripped 6 bases from V and 4 bases from J, with 18 bases between. CDR1 is DFQATT, CDR2 SNEGSKA, per germline (reference sequence). CDR3 length: 14 amino acids. This CDR3 reads CSASHVSFGYGYTF. DNA of the CDR3: TGCAGTGCAAGCCATGTTAGTTTCGGCTATGGCTACACCTTC.

V gene TRBV7-2 combines with J gene TRBJ1-2; D possibly corresponds to TRBD1 (6 bases). Trimming left V 5 bases short and J 5 bases short, with 18 bases between. CDR3 length: 15 residues. The germline gives CDR1 SGHTA, CDR2 FQGNSA. CDR3 protein: CASSTGSRGGYGYTF. CDR3 bases: TGTGCCAGCAGCACCGGCTCCAGGGGAGGGTATGGCTACACCTTC.

The J gene is TRBJ1-4, the V gene TRBV15, with D uncertain. The CDR3 consists of 13 residues. The germline V gene has CDR1 LNHNV and CDR2 YYDKDF (reference sequence). V lost 1 base and J lost 12, with 12 bases in between. In DNA form, the CDR3 reads TGTGCCACCAGCAGAGGTCCGGGCAAGGAACTGTTTTTT. This sequence encodes CATSRGPGKELFF.

J is TRBJ2-7 and V is TRBV2; TRBD2 is a possible D gene (5 bases). Trimming cost V 8 bases and J 0 bases, with 8 bases left between them. Germline V gives CDR1 SNHLY, CDR2 FYNNEI. The CDR3 runs 12 residues. The CDR3: CASLGSSYEQYF. CDR3 bases: TGTGCCAGCCTGGGGAGCTCCTACGAGCAGTACTTC.

The chain couples TRBV5-1 to TRBJ2-1, with 7 nucleotides matching TRBD2. Germline CDR1 is SGHRS and CDR2 is YFSETQ. J was trimmed by 5 bases and V by 0 bases; bases with no gene match: 5. CDR3 length: 15 residues. CDR3 residues: CASSLELALHNEQFF. CDR3 DNA sequence: TGCGCCAGCAGCTTGGAACTAGCGCTCCACAATGAGCAGTTCTTC. The full variable domain, its missing parts supplied by reference TRBV5-1 and TRBJ2-1, is KAGVTQTPRYLIKTRGQQVTLSCSPISGHRSVSWYQQTPGQGLQFLFEYFSETQRNKGNFPGRFSGRQFSNSRSEMNVSTLELGDSALYLCASSLELALHNEQFFGPGTRLTVL.

This clonotype was detected a few times. The chain uses TRBV27 and TRBJ1-2, with 10 bases aligning to TRBD1. Germline-derived CDR1 and CDR2 are MNHEY and SMNVEV (reference sequence). The CDR3 length is 15 residues. With 4 bases clipped from V and 4 bases from J, the junction kept 6 bases outside the gene matches. CDR3 sequence: CASSSTGGGIYGYTF. The CDR3 nucleotides read TGTGCCAGCAGTTCGACAGGGGGCGGGATCTATGGCTACACCTTC.

This clonotype appeared a few times. The chain has TRBV20-1 and TRBJ2-5, with 13 positions matching TRBD2. Per the germline V gene, CDR1 is DFQATT and CDR2 is SNEGSKA (reference sequence). V lost 6 bases and J lost 4; bases outside the gene matches: 2. The length of the CDR3 is 13 residues. This chain's CDR3 is CSAGTSGAETQYF. The CDR3 nucleotides are TGCAGTGCAGGGACTAGCGGGGCAGAGACCCAGTACTTC.

This chain connects TRBV5-8 to TRBJ2-3; possibly TRBD2 for D (5 bases). The V gene lost 3 bases and the J gene lost 9 bases, with 14 bases spanning the gap. The germline gives CDR1 SGHTS, CDR2 YDEGEE. The CDR3 loop spans 13 amino acids. CDR3 bases: TGTGCCAGCAGCTCCCCCGGACTCCCAACGCAGTATTTT. It yields the protein CASSSPGLPTQYF.

This clonotype appeared a few times. The chain links TRBV5-1 to TRBJ2-5; TRBD2 is a possible D gene (6 bases). The length of the CDR3 is 19 residues. V was cut by 2 bases and J by 5 bases, with 28 bases left in between. CDR1 is SGHRS, CDR2 YFSETQ, per germline. The CDR3 sequence is CASSFFFGTSGSPQETQYF. As DNA, the CDR3 is TGCGCCAGCAGCTTTTTCTTTGGTACGAGCGGGTCCCCCCAGGAGACCCAGTACTTC.

This clonotype has more than one count but fewer than ten. The chain recombines TRBV4-2 with TRBJ1-6; D not resolved. Germline assignment: CDR1 LGHNA and CDR2 YNFKEQ. The CDR3 length is 15 residues. V was clipped by 4 bases and J by 10 bases, with 17 bases between them. CDR3 in amino acids: CASSLTRTEESPLHF. As DNA, the CDR3 is TGTGCCAGCAGCCTCACTCGGACGGAGGAGTCACCCCTCCACTTT.

The rearrangement joins TRBV24-1 to TRBJ2-1; 8 positions agree with TRBD1. The CDR3 loop spans 16 amino acids. V lost 3 bases and J lost 1; bases outside the gene matches: 4. Looked up from germline, CDR1 is KGHDR and CDR2 is SFDVKD. The CDR3 DNA reads as TGTGCCACCAGTGATCCCGGACAGGGATCCTACAATGAGCAGTTCTTC. Translating it yields CATSDPGQGSYNEQFF.

The rearrangement joins TRBV11-2 to TRBJ2-4; 8 nucleotides align to TRBD1. Germline assignment: CDR1 SGHAT and CDR2 FQNNGV. CDR3 length: 21 amino acids. V was clipped by 4 bases and J by 0 bases; unmatched bases: 20. CDR3 nucleotide sequence: TGTGCCAGCAGCTACGATGATAGAAAAAGGACAGGGCAGGTAGCCAAAAACATTCAGTACTTC. Its protein is CASSYDDRKRTGQVAKNIQYF.

The chain combines TRBV7-2 with TRBJ2-2, with D possibly TRBD1 on 6 matching bases. Germline CDR1 is SGHTA and CDR2 is FQGNSA. Trimming left V 5 bases short and J 5 bases short, with 12 bases between. The CDR3 covers 14 residues. The CDR3: CASSPLRGTGELFF. The CDR3 coding sequence is TGTGCCAGCAGCCCTCTCAGGGGTACCGGGGAGCTGTTTTTT.

This clonotype was observed a few times. This sequence joins TRBV7-2 and TRBJ2-1; 8 nucleotides line up with TRBD2. After removal of 4 bases from V and 7 bases from J, the junction contained 12 bases not matched to a gene. This CDR3 is built from 16 residues. Germline CDR1 reads SGHTA; CDR2 reads FQGNSA. The CDR3 reads CASSSRTGRGDNEQFF. The DNA of the CDR3 is TGTGCCAGCAGCTCCCGCACCGGGCGGGGGGATAATGAGCAGTTCTTC.

V usage is TRBV12-3 or TRBV12-4 and J usage is TRBJ2-1, with D hard to call. CDR3 length: 11 residues. The V end lost 8 bases, the J end lost 10 bases, and 12 bases lay between the germline ends. CDR3 nucleotides: TGTGCCAGCCGACGCCGGGTAGAGCAGTTCTTC. This encodes CASRRRVEQFF.

This chain links TRBV25-1 with TRBJ2-1; 8 positions agree with TRBD2. The V segment lost 1 base and the J segment 7 bases; nucleotides outside the gene matches: 9. The V gene's germline CDR1 is MGHDK and CDR2 SYGVNS. The CDR3 totals 16 residues. The CDR3 sequence is CASSEFGGGLWNEQFF. The CDR3 DNA is TGTGCCAGCAGTGAATTCGGGGGGGGGCTGTGGAATGAGCAGTTCTTC.

This chain connects TRBV7-3 to TRBJ2-1, with D perhaps assigned TRBD1 or TRBD2 (5 bases each). The better agreement between TRBJ2-7 and the DNA end casts doubt on the J call. CDR3 length: 15 residues. CDR1 and CDR2 from the germline V gene are SGHTA and FQGTGA. This chain's CDR3 is CASSLTTGTYNEQYF. The CDR3 DNA reads as TGTGCCAGCAGCTTAACGACGGGGACCTACAATGAGCAGTACTTC.

This chain uses TRBV6-1 with TRBJ2-1, with 9 bases aligning to TRBD1. This CDR3 spans 17 amino acids. Germline V CDR1 and CDR2: MNHNS, SASEGT. Trimming removed 6 bases from V and 6 bases from J; junction bases left unmatched: 15. The DNA of the CDR3 is TGTGCCAGCAGCAAGGGTTTAGGGACAGGGATGGCCAATGAGCAGTTCTTC. The encoded protein is CASSKGLGTGMANEQFF.

This clonotype has a handful of counts. V usage is TRBV20-1 and J usage is TRBJ2-1; D gene ambiguous. The CDR3 sequence is 11 residues long. V lost 2 bases, J lost 8 bases, and 7 bases lay in between. Germline loops: CDR1 DFQATT, CDR2 SNEGSKA (reference sequence). The CDR3 here is CSARNRHEQFF. CDR3 DNA sequence: TGCAGTGCTAGAAACAGACATGAGCAGTTCTTC.

This clonotype has a single count. The chain recombines TRBV5-1 with TRBJ2-1, with 8 nucleotides matching TRBD2. With 4 bases clipped from V and 13 bases from J, the junction kept 16 bases outside the gene matches. The CDR3 runs 15 residues. Germline CDR1 SGHRS, CDR2 YFSETQ. As DNA, the CDR3 is TGCGCCAGCAGCCCCGGGCTAGCGGGTCGCCGAACTCAGTTCTTC. Protein product: CASSPGLAGRRTQFF.

As DNA, the CDR3 is TGTGCCAGCAGCTTAGTGGGAAGGACAGACTACGAGCAGTACTTC. It yields the protein CASSLVGRTDYEQYF. This chain connects TRBV7-9 to TRBJ2-7, with D possibly TRBD1 on 6 matching bases. V was cut by 1 base and J by 3 bases, with 13 bases left in between. The germline V gene encodes CDR1 SEHNR and CDR2 FQNEAQ (reference sequence). The CDR3 is 15 residues long.

The chain has TRBV20-1 and TRBJ2-5; D may match TRBD1 or TRBD2 (5 bases each). Matching the DNA end better, TRBJ2-7 makes the J call doubtful. This CDR3 is 13 amino acids long. Germline lookup yields CDR1 DFQATT and CDR2 SNEGSKA (reference sequence). The CDR3 DNA sequence: TGCAGTGCTGGATCGGGACGGAGAGGCGAGCAGTACTTC. This encodes CSAGSGRRGEQYF.

V and J are TRBV28 and TRBJ2-3, with 14 bases matching TRBD2. CDR1 MDHEN and CDR2 SYDVKM come from the germline V gene. Germline trimming cut 4 bases from V and 11 bases from J; bases unmatched to any gene: 14. The CDR3 loop spans 17 amino acids. CDR3: CASSWPTSGGAPRGQYF. CDR3 bases: TGTGCCAGCAGTTGGCCGACTAGCGGGGGGGCCCCGAGGGGGCAGTATTTT.

The J gene is TRBJ2-5, the V gene TRBV6-6; 7 bases line up with TRBD1. Per the germline V gene, CDR1 is MNHNY and CDR2 is SVGAGI (reference sequence). The CDR3 is 16 amino acids. V trimming: 2 bases; J trimming: 4 bases; junction bases outside the gene matches: 10. Here the CDR3 DNA reads TGTGCCAGCAGTTACCGGGTAGGGGGCGGCGGAGAGACCCAGTACTTC. Its protein is CASSYRVGGGGETQYF.

Turning to this clonotype: An end of the junction differs from the germline gene, which may be a read error. The V and J genes are TRBV5-6 and TRBJ1-4; D not resolved. CDR1 is SGHDT and CDR2 is YYEEEE in the germline V gene. The CDR3 is 14 residues long. Written as DNA, the CDR3 is TGTGCCAGCAGCTTTTACACAGTAGATGAAAAACCGTTTTTT. Translated, it gives CASSFYTVDEKPFF.